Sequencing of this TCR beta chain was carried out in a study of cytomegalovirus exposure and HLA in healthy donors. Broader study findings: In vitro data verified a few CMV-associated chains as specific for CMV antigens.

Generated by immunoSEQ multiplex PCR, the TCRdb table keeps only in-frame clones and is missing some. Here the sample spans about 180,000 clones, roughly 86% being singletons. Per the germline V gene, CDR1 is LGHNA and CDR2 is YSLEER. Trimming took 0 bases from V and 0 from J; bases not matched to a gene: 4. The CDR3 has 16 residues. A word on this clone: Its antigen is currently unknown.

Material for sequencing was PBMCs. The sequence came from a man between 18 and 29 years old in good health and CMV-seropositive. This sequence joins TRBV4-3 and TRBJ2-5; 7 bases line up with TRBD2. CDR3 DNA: TGCGCCAGCAGCCAAGAGGCGGGGGTATACCAAGAGACCCAGTACTTC. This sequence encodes CASSQEAGVYQETQYF.